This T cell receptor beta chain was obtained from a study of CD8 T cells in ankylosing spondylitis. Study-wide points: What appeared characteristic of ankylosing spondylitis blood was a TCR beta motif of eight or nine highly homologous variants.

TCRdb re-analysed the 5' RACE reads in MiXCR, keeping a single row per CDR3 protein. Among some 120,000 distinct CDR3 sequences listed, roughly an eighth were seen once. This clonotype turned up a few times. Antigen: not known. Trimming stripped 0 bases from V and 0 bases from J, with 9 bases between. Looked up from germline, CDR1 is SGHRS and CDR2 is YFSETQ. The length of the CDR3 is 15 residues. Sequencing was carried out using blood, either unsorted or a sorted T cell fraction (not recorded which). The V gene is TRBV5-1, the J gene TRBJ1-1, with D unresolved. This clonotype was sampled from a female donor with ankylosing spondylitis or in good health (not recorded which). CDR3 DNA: TGCGCCAGCAGCTTGGGGGGAGGTGTGAACACTGAAGCTTTCTTT. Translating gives CASSLGGGVNTEAFF.